This T cell receptor beta chain stems from a study of vaccination and CD4 T cells after COVID-19. At the level of the study: Median time from COVID diagnosis to post-COVID sampling was about 14 weeks (35 to 161). Overlapping peptides covering the spike proteins of SARS-CoV-2, HCoV-NL63, HCoV-OC43 and HCoV-229E were added to stimulate cells.

Indicated treatment: roughly ten-day PBMC culture with coronavirus spike peptide pools or control peptides (ViraFEST assay). Those CD4+ T cells from the unexposed donor predate the COVID-19 pandemic (2011-2018). With the Oncomine TCR Beta short-read assay, DNA from cultured CD4+ T cells was sequenced. It was cultured CD4+ T cells from which genomic DNA was extracted. Via MiXCR, TCRdb re-called the PCR reads, giving one row per CDR3 protein. The profile shows 8,000 to 9,500 distinct CDR3 sequences, about 48% of them singletons. Study-wide points: SARS-CoV-2-reactive clonotypes rose nonsignificantly, with the median going from roughly 19 to 38.

On this clonotype itself: Its antigen is unknown.

V dropped 8 bases and J dropped 4 bases, with 17 bases sitting between them. The CDR3 spans 14 residues. CDR1 and CDR2 from the germline V gene are MNHNS and SASEGT. The receptor's source is a human donor in good health. The rearrangement uses TRBV6-1 and TRBJ1-2; TRBD1 might be the D (6 bases). Material for sequencing was CD4+ T cells from blood, cultured in vitro. CDR3 DNA: TGTGCCAGCGTCCCTCAGGGGACCTCCTATGGCTACACCTTC. It is translated as CASVPQGTSYGYTF.